Listed below are T cell receptor beta chains from one sample, sequenced in a study of CD8+CD57+ T cells in acquired aplastic anemia. Each CDR3 protein gets one entry after TCRdb re-called the reads with MiXCR. The sample shows 150,000 to 200,000 distinct CDR3 sequences, 40% to 50% of them seen only once. The sample was sorted CD4+, CD8+, or CD8+CD57+ T cells (not recorded which) from PBMCs. The receptors come from a human donor with aplastic anemia. The conserved cysteine and the conserved F or W are not part of the CDR3 here. The D gene is left open where the match is weak.

d_call: TRBD2
v_call: TRBV19
cdr3_aa: ASIGAGGVNEQF

d_call: TRBD1
v_call: TRBV5-4
cdr3_aa: ASSSDRVHYSGNTIY

d_call: NA
v_call: TRBV10-3
cdr3_aa: AISVDSSEQY

d_call: NA
v_call: TRBV4-1
cdr3_aa: ASSQEGTVLPQY

d_call: TRBD2
v_call: TRBV7-3
cdr3_aa: ASSLTTSGRYEQY

d_call: TRBD1
v_call: TRBV3-1
cdr3_aa: ASSPGQGDGYT

d_call: NA
v_call: TRBV12-3/TRBV12-4
cdr3_aa: ASRTLGDRYNEQF

d_call: NA
v_call: TRBV2
cdr3_aa: ASSFEVTTEAF

d_call: NA
v_call: TRBV5-1
cdr3_aa: ASSLAFTGSGNTIY

d_call: NA
v_call: TRBV24-1
cdr3_aa: ASSTAGTQETQY

d_call: NA
v_call: TRBV30
cdr3_aa: AWSVEWDEQF

d_call: TRBD1
v_call: TRBV11-2
cdr3_aa: ASSLDRTAGGHGYT

d_call: NA
v_call: TRBV9
cdr3_aa: ASSAQRGADEKLF

d_call: NA
v_call: TRBV3-1
cdr3_aa: ASSQPLGGSLYEQY

d_call: NA
v_call: TRBV3-1
cdr3_aa: ASSQGSENTEAF

d_call: TRBD1
v_call: TRBV24-1
cdr3_aa: ATRRTGGSGANVLT

d_call: NA
v_call: TRBV4-3
cdr3_aa: ASSQDPPNEQF

d_call: TRBD1
v_call: TRBV29-1
cdr3_aa: SVLAGGTTGRSTEAF

d_call: NA
v_call: TRBV15
cdr3_aa: ATSKGWETEAF

d_call: TRBD1
v_call: TRBV11-2
cdr3_aa: ASSLESDRGPEKLF

d_call: NA
v_call: TRBV19
cdr3_aa: ASSIVSAHNEQF

d_call: NA
v_call: TRBV10-3
cdr3_aa: AISDIRGRDTEAF

d_call: TRBD1
v_call: TRBV10-1
cdr3_aa: ASSRDRNYEQY

d_call: TRBD1
v_call: TRBV11-2
cdr3_aa: ASRYTGGETQY

d_call: NA
v_call: TRBV2
cdr3_aa: ASTEGHNYGYT

d_call: TRBD2
v_call: TRBV9
cdr3_aa: ASSVATSGRARDNEQF

d_call: NA
v_call: TRBV5-6
cdr3_aa: ASSFNLEGETQY

d_call: TRBD2
v_call: TRBV9
cdr3_aa: ASSPWTSGKDNEQF

d_call: NA
v_call: TRBV9
cdr3_aa: ASGAWTDYNEQF

d_call: TRBD1
v_call: TRBV19
cdr3_aa: ASQDRGSTDTQY

d_call: NA
v_call: TRBV10-3
cdr3_aa: AISTDRRLGVGYNEQF

d_call: NA
v_call: TRBV9
cdr3_aa: ASSAVGGSYEQY

d_call: NA
v_call: TRBV19
cdr3_aa: ASRSEGKGDEQF

d_call: NA
v_call: TRBV6-5
cdr3_aa: ASSYTGDYEQY

d_call: TRBD1
v_call: TRBV11-1
cdr3_aa: ASTPGTGTGISPLH

d_call: NA
v_call: TRBV10-3
cdr3_aa: AISGTAGGGAGNQPQH

d_call: NA
v_call: TRBV20-1
cdr3_aa: SARDLQTDTQY

d_call: NA
v_call: TRBV29-1
cdr3_aa: SVEGRFPDYGYT

d_call: NA
v_call: TRBV2
cdr3_aa: ASSPGTEDYEQY

d_call: NA
v_call: TRBV24-1
cdr3_aa: ATSPSRDTGELF

d_call: NA
v_call: TRBV10-3
cdr3_aa: AIGGREPYEQY